This entry concerns a single T cell receptor beta chain. Its matching antigen is unknown. This entry belongs to a study of vaccination and CD4 T cells after COVID-19. Germline-derived CDR1 and CDR2 are SGHTA and FQGNSA. The ends were cut back, 3 bases at V and 2 bases at J, with 5 bases in the middle. This CDR3 contains 13 residues. As to treatment: approximately 9-day PBMC culture with coronavirus spike peptide pools or control peptides (ViraFEST assay). Pre-COVID-19 pandemic sampling (2011-2018) yielded the unexposed donor's CD4+ T cells. The Oncomine TCR Beta short-read assay sequenced DNA from cultured CD4+ T cells. MiXCR, applied by TCRdb to the PCR reads, yields one record per CDR3 protein. Of fewer than 7,500 distinct CDR3 sequences listed, around 32% are singletons.

Specimen: CD4+ T cells from blood, cultured in vitro. The sequence derives from a human donor in good health. This rearrangement joins TRBV7-2 to TRBJ1-5; D gene uncertain. CDR3 nucleotide sequence: TGTGCCAGCAGCTTCTTCGGCAATCAGCCCCAGCATTTT. Protein: CASSFFGNQPQHF.